This TCR beta chain originates from a study of human T cells and chemical hapten exposure. The CDR3 runs 14 residues. Trimming removed 6 bases from V and 7 bases from J, with 13 bases in between. TCRdb called the RACE reads again in MiXCR, with one record for every CDR3 protein. The sample yields approximately 80,000 distinct CDR3 sequences, about 6.8% seen once. Time point described: patch test 1, 2 weeks after DPC sensitization. Treatment here: therapeutic diphenylcyclopropenone sensitization with weekly scalp DPC. This clonotype was seen repeatedly, ten times or more. The J gene is TRBJ1-6, the V gene TRBV12-3 or TRBV12-4; a possible D gene is TRBD1 (5 bases). This TCR derives from a woman aged 25-40 years with alopecia areata. Some clones in this sample may be carry-over from other donors' samples. The specimen was whole blood, collected in connection with sensitization to the hapten diphenylcyclopropenone (DPC). CDR3 in DNA: TGTGCCAGCAGAGTGGCAGGGTTAAATTCACCCCTCCACTTT. Its translation: CASRVAGLNSPLHF.